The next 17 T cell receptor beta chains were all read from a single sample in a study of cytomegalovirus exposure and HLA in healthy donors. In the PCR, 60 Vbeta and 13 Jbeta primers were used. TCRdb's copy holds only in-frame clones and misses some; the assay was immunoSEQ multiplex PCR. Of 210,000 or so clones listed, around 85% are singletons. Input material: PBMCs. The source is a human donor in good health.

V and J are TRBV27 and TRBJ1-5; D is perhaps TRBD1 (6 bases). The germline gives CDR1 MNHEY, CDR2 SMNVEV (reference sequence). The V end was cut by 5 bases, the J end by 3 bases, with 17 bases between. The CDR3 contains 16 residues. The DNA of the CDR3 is TGTGCCAGCAGTACCCTGGGCCGGGACAACAATCAGCCCCAGCATTTT. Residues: CASSTLGRDNNQPQHF.

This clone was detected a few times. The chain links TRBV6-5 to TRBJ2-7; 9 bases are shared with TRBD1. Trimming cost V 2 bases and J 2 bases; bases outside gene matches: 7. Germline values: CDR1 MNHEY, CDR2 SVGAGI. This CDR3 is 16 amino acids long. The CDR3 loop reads CASSYAQGQGTYEQYF. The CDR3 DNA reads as TGTGCCAGCAGTTACGCACAGGGACAGGGAACCTACGAGCAGTACTTC.

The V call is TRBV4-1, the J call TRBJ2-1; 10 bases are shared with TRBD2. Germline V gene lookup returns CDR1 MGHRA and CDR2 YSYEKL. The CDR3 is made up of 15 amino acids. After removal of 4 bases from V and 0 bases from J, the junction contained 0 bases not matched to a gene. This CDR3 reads CASSLAGGSYNEQFF. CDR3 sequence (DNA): TGCGCCAGCAGCCTAGCGGGAGGCTCCTACAATGAGCAGTTCTTC.

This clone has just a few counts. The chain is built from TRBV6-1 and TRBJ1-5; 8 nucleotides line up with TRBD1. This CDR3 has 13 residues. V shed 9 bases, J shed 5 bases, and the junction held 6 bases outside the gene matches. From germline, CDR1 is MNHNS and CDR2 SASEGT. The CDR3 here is CASITGGHQPQHF. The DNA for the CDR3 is TGTGCCAGTATTACAGGGGGACATCAGCCCCAGCATTTT.

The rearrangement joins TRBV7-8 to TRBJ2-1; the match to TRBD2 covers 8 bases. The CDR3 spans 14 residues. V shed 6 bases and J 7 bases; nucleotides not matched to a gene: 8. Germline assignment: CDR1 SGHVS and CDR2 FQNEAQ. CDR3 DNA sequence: TGTGCCAGCAGACGAGGGAAGCGGGAGAATGAGCAGTTCTTC. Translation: CASRRGKRENEQFF.

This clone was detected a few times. The CDR3 spells CASSLGSTGSYEQYF. CDR3 nucleotide sequence: TGTGCCAGCAGCTTAGGTTCAACAGGGTCGTACGAGCAGTACTTC. The V call is TRBV7-2, the J call TRBJ2-7; possibly TRBD1 for D (6 bases). V was shortened by 1 base and J by 4 bases, with 14 bases between the two germline ends. Germline V gene lookup returns CDR1 SGHTA and CDR2 FQGNSA. CDR3 length equals 15 residues.

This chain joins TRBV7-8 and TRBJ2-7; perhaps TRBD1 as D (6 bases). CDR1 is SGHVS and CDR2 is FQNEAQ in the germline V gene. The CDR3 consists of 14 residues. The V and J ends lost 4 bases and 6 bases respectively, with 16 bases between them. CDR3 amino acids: CASSWRSIRGEQYF. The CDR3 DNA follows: TGTGCCAGCAGCTGGAGGAGCATCAGGGGCGAGCAGTACTTC.

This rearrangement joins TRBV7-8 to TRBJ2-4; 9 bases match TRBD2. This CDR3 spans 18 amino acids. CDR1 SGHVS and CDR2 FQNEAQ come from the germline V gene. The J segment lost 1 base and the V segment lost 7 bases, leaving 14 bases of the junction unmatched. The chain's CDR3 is CASTSGRAGGGAKNIQYF. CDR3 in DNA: TGTGCCAGCACCTCGGGCCGAGCGGGAGGAGGGGCCAAAAACATTCAGTACTTC.

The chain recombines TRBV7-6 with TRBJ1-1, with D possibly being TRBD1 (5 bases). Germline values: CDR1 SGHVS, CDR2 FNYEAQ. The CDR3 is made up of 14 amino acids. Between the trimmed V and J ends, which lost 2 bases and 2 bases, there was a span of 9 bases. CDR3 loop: CASSLQTDNTEAFF. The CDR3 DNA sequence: TGTGCCAGCAGCTTACAGACAGATAACACTGAAGCTTTCTTT.

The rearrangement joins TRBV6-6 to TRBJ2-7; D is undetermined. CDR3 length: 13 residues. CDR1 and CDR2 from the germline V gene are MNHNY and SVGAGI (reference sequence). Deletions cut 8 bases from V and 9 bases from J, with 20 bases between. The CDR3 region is CASATDPREVQYF. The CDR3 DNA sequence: TGTGCCAGCGCCACAGACCCCCGCGAAGTGCAGTACTTC.

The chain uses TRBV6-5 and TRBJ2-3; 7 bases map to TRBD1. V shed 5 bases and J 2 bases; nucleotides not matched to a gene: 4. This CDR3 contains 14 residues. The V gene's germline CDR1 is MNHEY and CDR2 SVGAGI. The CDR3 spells CASSRDRTTDTQYF. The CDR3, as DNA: TGTGCCAGCAGTCGGGACAGAACCACAGATACGCAGTATTTT.

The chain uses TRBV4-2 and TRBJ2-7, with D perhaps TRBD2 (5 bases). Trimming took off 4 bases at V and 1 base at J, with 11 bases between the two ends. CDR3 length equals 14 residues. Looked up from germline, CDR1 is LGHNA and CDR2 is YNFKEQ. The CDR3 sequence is CASSLGLPSYEQYF. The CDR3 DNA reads TGTGCCAGCAGCCTCGGACTTCCTTCCTACGAGCAGTACTTC.

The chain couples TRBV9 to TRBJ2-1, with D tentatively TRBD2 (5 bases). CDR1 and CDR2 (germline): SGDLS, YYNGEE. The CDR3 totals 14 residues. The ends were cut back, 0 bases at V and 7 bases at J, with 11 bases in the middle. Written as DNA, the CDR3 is TGTGCCAGCAGCGTAGGTTCTAGCTTAAATGAGCAGTTCTTC. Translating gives CASSVGSSLNEQFF.

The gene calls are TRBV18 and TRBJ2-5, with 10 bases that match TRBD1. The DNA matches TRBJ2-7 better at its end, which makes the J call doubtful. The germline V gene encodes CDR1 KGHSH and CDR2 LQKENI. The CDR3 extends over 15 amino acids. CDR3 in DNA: TGTGCCAGCTCACCAGCCGGGACAGGGGAACGCGAGCAGTACTTC. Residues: CASSPAGTGEREQYF.

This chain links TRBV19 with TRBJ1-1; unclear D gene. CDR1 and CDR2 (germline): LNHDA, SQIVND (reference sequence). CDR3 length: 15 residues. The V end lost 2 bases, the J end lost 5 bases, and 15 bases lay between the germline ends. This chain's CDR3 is CASSIIPGGRTEAFF. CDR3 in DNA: TGTGCCAGTAGTATAATTCCGGGAGGTAGAACTGAAGCTTTCTTT.

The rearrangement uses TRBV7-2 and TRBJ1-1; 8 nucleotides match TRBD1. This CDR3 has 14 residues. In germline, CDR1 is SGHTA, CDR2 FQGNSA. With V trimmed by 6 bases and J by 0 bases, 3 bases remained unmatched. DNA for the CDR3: TGTGCCAGCAGACCGGGACAGGTGAACACTGAAGCTTTCTTT. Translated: CASRPGQVNTEAFF. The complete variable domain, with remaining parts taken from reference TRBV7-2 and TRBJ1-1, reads GAGVSQSPSNKVTEKGKDVELRCDPISGHTALYWYRQSLGQGLEFLIYFQGNSAPDKSGLPSDRFSAERTGGSVSTLTIQRTQQEDSAVYLCASRPGQVNTEAFFGQGTRLTVV.

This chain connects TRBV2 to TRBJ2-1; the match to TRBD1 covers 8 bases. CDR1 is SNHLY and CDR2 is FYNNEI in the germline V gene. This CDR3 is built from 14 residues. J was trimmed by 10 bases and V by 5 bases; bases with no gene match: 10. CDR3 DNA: TGTGCCAGCAGTACGAGCAGGGGGCTGGGGGAGCAGTTCTTC. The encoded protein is CASSTSRGLGEQFF.